This paragraph reports one T cell receptor (beta chain). Its antigen is still unknown. Base qualities were left out, and no much larger clone turns up one base away. This sample is part of a study of control samples from healthy donors and cancer patients (dated by TCRdb to between 2020 and 2021). The germline V gene encodes CDR1 SNHLY and CDR2 FYNNEI. V lost 4 bases and J lost 1 base; the stretch between them is 7 bases long. Inclusive of the bounding cysteine and phenylalanine, the CDR3 is 13 residues long. Only the CDR3 DNA stays, 39 bases, in frame from base 1. Library preparation used the immunoSEQ multiplex PCR assay. The clones in this table, taken by TCRdb from immuneACCESS, are in-frame only. Not every clone is retained; where verified, under half of the shortfall comes from an unresolved V gene, and the cause of the rest is unknown. The sample table holds fewer than 110,000 clones, of which more than 85% were seen once. The leading ten clones occupy approximately 8.4% of the sample.

The sequence joins TRBV2 to TRBJ1-1; the D gene remains uncertain. The sequenced sample consisted of blood. The sequence was obtained from a man younger than 45 in good health. The sequenced DNA is TGTGCCAGCAGTGTCATCACGAACACTGAAGCTTTCTTT. Translated, it gives CASSVITNTEAFF.